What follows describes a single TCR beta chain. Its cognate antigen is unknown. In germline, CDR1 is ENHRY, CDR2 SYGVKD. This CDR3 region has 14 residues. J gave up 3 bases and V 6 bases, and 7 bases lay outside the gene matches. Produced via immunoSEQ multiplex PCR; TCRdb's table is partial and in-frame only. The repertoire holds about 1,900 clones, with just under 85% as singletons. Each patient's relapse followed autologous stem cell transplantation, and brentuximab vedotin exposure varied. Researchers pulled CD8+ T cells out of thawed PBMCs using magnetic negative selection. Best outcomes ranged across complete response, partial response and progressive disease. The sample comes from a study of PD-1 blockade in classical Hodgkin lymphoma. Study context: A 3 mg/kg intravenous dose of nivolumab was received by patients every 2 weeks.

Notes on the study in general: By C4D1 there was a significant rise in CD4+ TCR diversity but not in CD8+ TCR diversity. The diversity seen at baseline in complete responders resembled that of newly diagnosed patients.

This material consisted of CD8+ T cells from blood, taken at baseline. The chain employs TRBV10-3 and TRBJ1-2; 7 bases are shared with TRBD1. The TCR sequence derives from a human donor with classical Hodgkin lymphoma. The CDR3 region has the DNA TGTGCCATCAGAGGGACAGTGGAGGACTATGGCTACACCTTC. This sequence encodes CAIRGTVEDYGYTF.